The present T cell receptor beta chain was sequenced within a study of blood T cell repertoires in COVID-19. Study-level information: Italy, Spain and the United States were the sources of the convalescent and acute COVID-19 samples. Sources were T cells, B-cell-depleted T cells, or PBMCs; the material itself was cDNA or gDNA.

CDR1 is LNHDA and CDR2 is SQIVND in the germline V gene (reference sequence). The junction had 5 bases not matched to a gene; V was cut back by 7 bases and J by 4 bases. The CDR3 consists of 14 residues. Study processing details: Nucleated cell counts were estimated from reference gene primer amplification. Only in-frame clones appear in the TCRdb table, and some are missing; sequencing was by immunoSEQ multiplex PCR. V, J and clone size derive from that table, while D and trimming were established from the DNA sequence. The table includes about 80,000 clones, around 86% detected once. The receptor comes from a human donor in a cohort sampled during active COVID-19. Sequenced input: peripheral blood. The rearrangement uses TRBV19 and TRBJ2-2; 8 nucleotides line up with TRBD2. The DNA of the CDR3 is TGTGCCAGTATACGGGGGGGCATCACCGGGGAGCTGTTTTTT. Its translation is CASIRGGITGELFF.